These 17 T cell receptor beta chains originate from one sample sequenced in a study of CD8 T cells in Susac syndrome. Random hexamers primed reverse transcription of about 0.45 to 1 ug RNA. TCRdb reprocessed the immunoSEQ multiplex PCR reads via MiXCR and lists one record per CDR3 protein. The profile shows about 250,000 distinct CDR3 sequences, just under 95% of them singletons. Sample: CD4+ T cells from PBMCs. These receptors were obtained from a human donor with multiple sclerosis.

The chain carries TRBV5-6 and TRBJ1-3; a possible D gene is TRBD1 (5 bases). Germline V CDR1 and CDR2: SGHDT, YYEEEE. The CDR3 is 14 amino acids. V lost 4 bases, J lost 5 bases, and 13 bases lay in between. In DNA, the CDR3 is TGTGCCAGCAGCCCTTGGGGCCGACGAAACACCATATATTTT. This encodes CASSPWGRRNTIYF.

This chain joins TRBV5-8 and TRBJ1-4; D is unclear. V shed 4 bases and J shed 7 bases, with 11 bases lying between them. Germline V lookup: CDR1 SGHTS, CDR2 YDEGEE. This CDR3 is built from 13 residues. The CDR3, as DNA: TGTGCCAGCAGCGGCTACAAGTCTGAAAAACTGTTTTTT. Its protein product is CASSGYKSEKLFF.

V usage is TRBV6-5 and J usage is TRBJ1-1; D is uncertain. CDR3 length: 14 amino acids. V was trimmed by 10 bases and J by 3 bases, leaving 18 bases between them. Germline CDR1 reads MNHEY; CDR2 reads SVGAGI. The CDR3 here is CATSNSGVDTEAFF. CDR3 nucleotide sequence: TGTGCCACCTCTAACTCCGGGGTGGACACTGAAGCTTTCTTT.

The CDR3 region has the DNA TGTGCCAGCAGTTTACGCGGGCAGCTTCTGGCTGGGGCCAACGTCCTGACTTTC. This translates into CASSLRGQLLAGANVLTF. The chain joins TRBV28 to TRBJ2-6; possible D gene TRBD2, 5 bases. There are 18 residues in the CDR3. V was cut by 2 bases and J by 2 bases, with 16 bases left in between. Germline CDR1 is MDHEN and CDR2 is SYDVKM.

The chain recombines TRBV19 with TRBJ2-7; the D is unclear. From germline, CDR1 is LNHDA and CDR2 SQIVND (reference sequence). The CDR3 is made up of 13 amino acids. The germline V and J ends were trimmed by 3 bases and 2 bases, with 8 bases remaining between them. For the CDR3, the DNA is TGTGCCAGTAGTATCGCAGGCCCCTACGAGCAGTACTTC. Its translation: CASSIAGPYEQYF. The entire variable domain, with the rest obtained from reference TRBV19 and TRBJ2-7, is as follows: DGGITQSPKYLFRKEGQNVTLSCEQNLNHDAMYWYRQDPGQGLRLIYYSQIVNDFQKGDIAEGYSVSREKKESFPLTVTSAQKNPTAFYLCASSIAGPYEQYFGPGTRLTVT.

This chain connects TRBV29-1 to TRBJ2-5; 12 bases fit TRBD2. Losses at the gene ends were 6 bases for V and 4 bases for J; bases not matched to a gene: 3. The CDR3 is 13 amino acids. Looked up from germline, CDR1 is SQVTM and CDR2 is ANQGSEA. The CDR3 region is CSVETSGGETQYF. The CDR3 DNA reads TGCAGCGTCGAGACTAGCGGGGGAGAGACCCAGTACTTC.

Turning to this clonotype: The junction departs from the called germline gene at one end, perhaps through a read error. The rearrangement links TRBV7-9 to TRBJ1-4, with TRBD1 matching 8 bases. Germline CDR1 reads SEHNR; CDR2 reads FQNEAQ (reference sequence). CDR3 length: 14 residues. CDR3 protein: CASSSDRDNGKLFF. The DNA of the CDR3 is TGTGCCAGCAGTTCGGACAGGGATAATGGAAAACTGTTTTTT.

This chain links TRBV4-1 with TRBJ1-1, with D possibly being TRBD1 (5 bases). Trimming removed 4 bases at V and 0 bases at J, with 9 bases between. The germline V gene encodes CDR1 MGHRA and CDR2 YSYEKL. There are 14 residues in the CDR3. The CDR3 sequence: CASSRGGVNTEAFF. CDR3 in DNA: TGCGCCAGCAGCCGCGGGGGGGTGAACACTGAAGCTTTCTTT.

The V gene is TRBV4-2, the J gene TRBJ1-1; D is undetermined. The V gene lost 1 base and the J gene lost 1 base, with 13 bases spanning the gap. The CDR3 is 16 residues long. Germline CDR1 reads LGHNA; CDR2 reads YNFKEQ. The CDR3 bases are TGTGCCAGCAGCCAAGGTGGTGACACCCCGAACACTGAAGCTTTCTTT. This sequence encodes CASSQGGDTPNTEAFF.

The CDR3 nucleotides are TGTGCCAGCAGTGTCTTCGAGACAGGGGTAAACATTCAGTACTTC. Protein: CASSVFETGVNIQYF. The chain has TRBV2 and TRBJ2-4; 8 bases line up with TRBD1. This CDR3 region has 15 residues. The germline V gene has CDR1 SNHLY and CDR2 FYNNEI. J gave up 6 bases and V 4 bases, and 8 bases lay outside the gene matches.

The rearrangement joins TRBV19 to TRBJ2-1; TRBD1 agrees at 8 bases. With V trimmed by 4 bases and J by 2 bases, 1 base remained unmatched. CDR3 length equals 14 residues. Germline CDR1 is LNHDA and CDR2 is SQIVND (reference sequence). The CDR3 loop reads CASSTDRAYNEQFF. The CDR3 region has the DNA TGTGCCAGTAGTACGGACAGGGCCTACAATGAGCAGTTCTTC.

V is TRBV28 and J is TRBJ2-1; D not resolved. Trimming cost V 2 bases and J 6 bases, with 5 bases left between them. CDR1 MDHEN and CDR2 SYDVKM come from the germline V gene. The length of the CDR3 is 12 residues. The CDR3 reads CASSLIRNEQFF. Here the CDR3 DNA reads TGTGCCAGCAGTTTAATCCGCAATGAGCAGTTCTTC.

V is TRBV11-3 and J is TRBJ2-3, with no clear D. With 4 bases removed from V and 7 bases from J, the gap between germline ends came to 9 bases. This CDR3 comprises 12 residues. The germline gives CDR1 SGHNT, CDR2 YENEEA. The CDR3 DNA follows: TGTGCCAGCAGCTCTCCCATGAATACGCAGTATTTT. Its protein is CASSSPMNTQYF.

The chain carries TRBV20-1 and TRBJ1-5; D unclear. Germline assignment: CDR1 DFQATT and CDR2 SNEGSKA (reference sequence). This CDR3 has 13 residues. Between the trimmed V and J ends, which lost 5 bases and 5 bases, there was a span of 13 bases. CDR3 amino acids: CSARTPADQPQHF. DNA for the CDR3: TGCAGTGCTCGGACCCCGGCAGATCAGCCCCAGCATTTT.

The V and J genes are TRBV12-5 and TRBJ2-1; D is unresolved. Trimming pared 0 bases from V and 9 bases from J, leaving 9 bases between. The CDR3 contains 13 residues. Germline CDR1 is LGHNT and CDR2 is FRNRAP. CDR3 protein: CASGLVSVGEQFF. CDR3 bases: TGTGCTAGTGGTTTGGTTTCCGTGGGTGAGCAGTTCTTC.

V is TRBV9 and J is TRBJ2-7; the D call may be TRBD1 or TRBD2 (6 bases each). The V gene lost 4 bases and the J gene lost 3 bases, with 14 bases spanning the gap. CDR1 and CDR2 (germline): SGDLS, YYNGEE. This CDR3 has 14 amino acids. The CDR3 nucleotides are TGTGCCAGCAGCACGCAAGGGGGGAGCTACGAGCAGTACTTC. It yields the protein CASSTQGGSYEQYF.

This clonotype was detected only once. The chain links TRBV5-1 to TRBJ2-3; a possible D gene is TRBD2 (7 bases). The CDR3 sequence is 14 residues long. The V end was cut by 4 bases, the J end by 2 bases, with 11 bases between. Germline V CDR1 and CDR2: SGHRS, YFSETQ. The CDR3, as DNA: TGCGCCAGCAGCGAGGGGGGGTCCACAGATACGCAGTATTTT. This translates into CASSEGGSTDTQYF.